This is a list of T cell receptor beta chains from one sample in a study of cytomegalovirus exposure and HLA in healthy donors. Method: immunoSEQ multiplex PCR; TCRdb's copy keeps in-frame clones and lacks some. The table shows more than 140,000 clones, with over 60% occurring only once. Input material: PBMCs. The receptors stem from a woman between 25 and 40 years old in good health and CMV-seropositive. The CDR3 runs from the conserved cysteine through the conserved F or W. Fields, in order: V gene, CDR3 length, clone size, D gene, J gene, CDR3 protein, CDR3 DNA. The D gene is left open where the match is weak. Size values are once, few and many counts, or a class for expanded clones, and some rows have none.

>TRBV15|15|-|TRBD1|TRBJ2-7
CATSKGQGAFYEQYF
TGTGCCACCAGCAAGGGACAGGGGGCTTTCTACGAGCAGTACTTC
>TRBV4-1|15|few|TRBD2|TRBJ2-1
CASSHRLAGRDEQFF
TGCGCCAGCAGCCATCGACTAGCGGGGCGGGATGAGCAGTTCTTC
>TRBV11-2|14|once|-|TRBJ2-2
CASSLDRATGELFF
TGTGCCAGCAGCTTAGACAGGGCCACCGGGGAGCTGTTTTTT
>TRBV5-4|16|-|-|TRBJ1-2
CASSPEGGGGVYGYTF
TGTGCCAGCAGCCCGGAGGGAGGGGGGGGTGTATATGGCTACACCTTC
>TRBV30|14|-|TRBD1|TRBJ1-4
CATNGQDDWEKLFF
TGTGCGACCAACGGACAGGATGATTGGGAAAAACTGTTTTTT
>TRBV5-1|15|-|-|TRBJ2-7
CASSPLGAGTYEQYF
TGCGCCAGCAGCCCCTTGGGGGCAGGAACCTACGAGCAGTACTTC
>TRBV4-1|13|few|-|TRBJ1-6
CASSPITYSPLHF
TGCGCCAGCAGCCCGATCACATATTCACCCCTCCACTTT
>TRBV5-5|14|-|-|TRBJ1-1
CASSLVGVRTEAFF
TGTGCCAGCAGCTTGGTAGGGGTCCGTACTGAAGCTTTCTTT
>TRBV5-1|15|-|-|TRBJ1-4
CASSLFMGANEKLFF
TGCGCCAGCAGCCTATTCATGGGGGCGAATGAAAAACTGTTTTTT
>TRBV27|16|-|-|TRBJ2-2
CASSWGLEGYTGELFF
TGTGCCAGCAGTTGGGGACTTGAGGGGTACACCGGGGAGCTGTTTTTT
>TRBV7-9|16|-|TRBD2|TRBJ2-7
CASSLGTGTMTYEQYF
TGTGCCAGCAGCTTAGGAACCGGGACTATGACCTACGAGCAGTACTTC
>TRBV11-3|14|-|-|TRBJ2-1
CASSPQTSNNEQFF
TGTGCCAGCAGCCCGCAGACTAGTAACAATGAGCAGTTCTTC
>TRBV5-4|17|few|TRBD2|TRBJ2-1
CASSPSRLAGAYNEQFF
TGTGCCAGCAGCCCGAGCCGACTAGCGGGTGCGTACAATGAGCAGTTCTTC
>TRBV10-3|13|few|-|TRBJ1-2
CAIPSTGTYGYTF
TGTGCCATCCCCAGCACAGGGACCTATGGCTACACCTTC
>TRBV5-6|12|many|TRBD1|TRBJ2-1
CASSLVGQGQFF
TGTGCCAGCAGCTTGGTTGGACAGGGGCAGTTCTTC
>TRBV15|15|-|-|TRBJ2-7
CATSTDRGSSYEQYF
TGTGCCACCAGCACTGATCGGGGTTCCTCCTACGAGCAGTACTTC
>TRBV6-5|15|-|-|TRBJ1-3
CASSYEGGPGNTIYF
TGTGCCAGCAGTTACGAAGGGGGTCCTGGAAACACCATATATTTT
>TRBV13|12|few|-|TRBJ2-7
CASREGAYEQYF
TGTGCCAGCAGGGAGGGGGCTTACGAGCAGTACTTC
>TRBV29-1|13|-|-|TRBJ2-2
CSVEDRGDGELFF
TGCAGCGTTGAAGACAGGGGTGATGGGGAGCTGTTTTTT
>TRBV6-6|16|-|TRBD2|TRBJ2-3
CASSYSRLAGRDTQYF
TGTGCCAGCAGTTACTCCCGACTAGCGGGGAGAGATACGCAGTATTTT
>TRBV21-1|16|-|-|TRBJ1-1
CASSVRAGWVDTEAFF
TGTGCCAGCAGCGTCCGTGCAGGGTGGGTCGACACTGAAGCTTTCTTT
>TRBV25-1|18|-|TRBD2|TRBJ2-2
CASSEFKGIAGGSGELFF
TGTGCCAGCAGTGAATTCAAAGGAATAGCGGGGGGCTCCGGGGAGCTGTTTTTT
>TRBV7-8|15|-|TRBD2|TRBJ2-3
CASSPSSGGVDTQYF
TGTGCCAGCAGCCCATCTAGCGGGGGCGTCGATACGCAGTATTTT
>TRBV7-9|16|-|-|TRBJ2-6
CASSFQGGVEANVLTF
TGTGCCAGCAGTTTTCAGGGAGGTGTGGAGGCCAACGTCCTGACTTTC
>TRBV2|15|-|TRBD1|TRBJ1-4
CASSEGQKTNEKLFF
TGTGCCAGCAGTGAGGGACAGAAAACTAATGAAAAACTGTTTTTT
>TRBV6-5|15|few|-|TRBJ1-5
CASSYSRQSNQPQHF
TGTGCCAGCAGTTACTCGCGCCAAAGCAATCAGCCCCAGCATTTT
>TRBV19|14|-|TRBD1|TRBJ1-1
CASRRQGWDTEAFF
TGTGCCAGTAGGAGACAGGGATGGGACACTGAAGCTTTCTTT
>TRBV7-9|15|-|-|TRBJ1-1
CASSLALGGNTEAFF
TGTGCCAGCAGCTTAGCGCTGGGGGGGAACACTGAAGCTTTCTTT
>TRBV7-6|15|many|TRBD2|TRBJ2-1
CASSSKTSVYNEQFF
TGTGCCAGCAGCTCTAAGACTAGCGTCTACAATGAGCAGTTCTTC
>TRBV29-1|12|few|TRBD1|TRBJ1-5
CSAGDRGQPQHF
TGCAGCGCGGGGGACAGAGGTCAGCCCCAGCATTTT
>TRBV7-9|14|-|TRBD2|TRBJ2-7
CASSSGLAAYEQYF
TGTGCCAGCAGCTCGGGACTAGCGGCCTACGAGCAGTACTTC
>TRBV27|12|-|-|TRBJ2-3
CASSVQGDTQYF
TGTGCCAGCAGTGTACAGGGAGATACGCAGTATTTT
>TRBV18|13|-|-|TRBJ1-5
CASSPRRLGSQHF
TGTGCCAGCTCACCGCGGAGGTTAGGGTCCCAGCATTTT
>TRBV7-3|11|few|-|TRBJ1-1
CASSQEGVAFF
TGTGCCAGCAGCCAAGAGGGGGTGGCTTTCTTT
>TRBV4-1|15|-|TRBD1|TRBJ2-7
CASSQWTGGAYEQYF
TGCGCCAGCAGCCAATGGACAGGGGGGGCCTACGAGCAGTACTTC
>TRBV5-1|14|-|-|TRBJ1-1
CASSLGHPYTEAFF
TGCGCCAGCAGCTTGGGACACCCTTACACTGAAGCTTTCTTT
>TRBV5-5|14|-|-|TRBJ1-2
CASTSNQGLGGYTF
TGTGCCAGCACATCGAACCAGGGATTAGGCGGCTACACCTTC
>TRBV28|13|-|-|TRBJ1-1
CASLSGMNTEAFF
TGTGCCAGCCTTTCAGGAATGAACACTGAAGCTTTCTTT
>TRBV19|13|-|TRBD1|TRBJ1-1
CASIDRGRTEAFF
TGTGCCAGCATTGACAGGGGGCGAACTGAAGCTTTCTTT
>TRBV10-3|16|-|TRBD1|TRBJ2-2
CAISSLGTGNTGELFF
TGTGCCATCAGTTCACTCGGGACAGGGAACACCGGGGAGCTGTTTTTT
>TRBV6-5|14|-|TRBD2|TRBJ2-5
CASSGTSGKETQYF
TGTGCCAGCTCTGGGACTAGCGGAAAAGAGACCCAGTACTTC
>TRBV7-7|13|-|-|TRBJ2-7
CASSQRGGYEQYF
TGTGCTAGCAGTCAGAGAGGAGGCTACGAGCAGTACTTC
>TRBV28|14|few|-|TRBJ1-2
CASRGAQGLIGYTF
TGTGCCAGCAGAGGGGCCCAGGGTTTAATCGGCTACACCTTC
>TRBV19|15|-|-|TRBJ2-1
CASSIMLAAYNEQFF
TGTGCCAGTAGTATAATGTTAGCGGCCTACAATGAGCAGTTCTTC
>TRBV6-5|12|-|TRBD1|TRBJ1-2
CASETGNYGYTF
TGTGCCAGCGAGACAGGGAACTATGGCTACACCTTC
>TRBV6-6|15|-|-|TRBJ1-1
CASSYSVQGNTEAFF
TGTGCCAGCAGTTACTCGGTACAGGGGAACACTGAAGCTTTCTTT
>TRBV9|15|few|-|TRBJ1-6
CASAPRDTYNSPLHF
TGTGCCAGCGCCCCCAGGGACACCTATAATTCACCCCTCCACTTT
>TRBV29-1|11|-|-|TRBJ2-7
CSVGRDYEQYF
TGCAGCGTCGGCAGGGACTACGAGCAGTACTTC
>TRBV2|15|-|TRBD1|TRBJ1-2
CASSVDRGPTYGYTF
TGTGCCAGCAGCGTGGACAGGGGCCCAACTTATGGCTACACCTTC
>TRBV13|16|-|TRBD2|TRBJ2-7
CASSFRAGVSSYEQYF
TGTGCCAGCAGCTTCCGAGCGGGGGTTAGCTCCTACGAGCAGTACTTC
>TRBV6-5|13|-|-|TRBJ1-2
CASRLPGDYGYTF
TGTGCCAGCAGACTCCCGGGGGACTATGGCTACACCTTC
>TRBV27|13|once|-|TRBJ1-2
CASSPGTGRGYTF
TGTGCCAGCAGTCCCGGGACCGGGAGGGGCTACACTTTC
>TRBV20-1|11|-|-|TRBJ1-5
CSAKVASTQHF
TGCAGTGCTAAAGTAGCTTCGACCCAGCATTTT
>TRBV11-2|15|-|TRBD1|TRBJ2-1
CASVRIRNRGNEQFF
TGTGCCAGCGTACGAATTAGGAACAGGGGAAATGAGCAGTTCTTC
>TRBV2|12|-|-|TRBJ2-7
CASSEAQYEQYF
TGTGCCAGCAGTGAAGCACAGTACGAGCAGTACTTC
>TRBV27|16|few|-|TRBJ2-7
CASSQSVYDRTYEQYF
TGTGCCAGCAGTCAATCGGTCTATGACAGAACCTACGAGCAGTACTTC
>TRBV4-2|15|-|TRBD1|TRBJ1-1
CASSTRQGVKTEAFF
TGTGCCAGCAGCACTCGACAGGGCGTAAAGACTGAAGCTTTCTTT
>TRBV10-3|14|-|TRBD1|TRBJ2-7
CAISAGQGTYEQYF
TGTGCCATCAGTGCGGGACAGGGGACCTACGAGCAGTACTTC
>TRBV7-2|14|few|-|TRBJ2-7
CASSLGLPSYEQYF
TGTGCCAGCAGCTTGGGGCTTCCCTCCTACGAGCAGTACTTC